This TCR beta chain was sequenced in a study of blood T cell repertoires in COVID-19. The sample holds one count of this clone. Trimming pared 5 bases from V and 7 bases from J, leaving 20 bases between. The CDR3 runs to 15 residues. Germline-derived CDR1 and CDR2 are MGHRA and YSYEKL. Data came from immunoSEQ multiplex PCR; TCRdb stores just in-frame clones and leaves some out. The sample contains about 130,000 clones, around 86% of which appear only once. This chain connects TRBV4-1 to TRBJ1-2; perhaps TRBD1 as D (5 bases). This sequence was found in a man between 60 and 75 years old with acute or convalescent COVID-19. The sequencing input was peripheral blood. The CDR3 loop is CASSYPQSGDRGYTF. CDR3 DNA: TGCGCCAGCAGCTACCCACAGTCGGGGGATCGTGGCTACACCTTC.